This entry concerns a single T cell receptor beta chain. This sample was taken from a study of cytomegalovirus exposure and HLA in healthy donors. It was with 60 Vbeta and 13 Jbeta primers that the PCR ran. The repertoire was sequenced with immunoSEQ multiplex PCR; TCRdb's copy has only in-frame clones and lacks some. Counted here are roughly 120,000 clones, around two thirds occurring once; the ten biggest clones make up roughly 8.2%. The V gene end was trimmed by 3 bases and the J gene end by 7 bases; junction bases not matched to a gene: 9. Germline lookup yields CDR1 SGHTA and CDR2 FQGNSA. CDR3 length equals 15 residues.

The sequence came from a woman aged 40 to 55 in good health and CMV-seropositive. V usage is TRBV7-2 and J usage is TRBJ1-1; TRBD1 aligns across 9 bases. The sequenced sample consisted of PBMCs. CDR3 DNA: TGTGCCAGCAGCTTCCGTGGACAGGGGCCGATTGAAGCTTTCTTT. Residues: CASSFRGQGPIEAFF.